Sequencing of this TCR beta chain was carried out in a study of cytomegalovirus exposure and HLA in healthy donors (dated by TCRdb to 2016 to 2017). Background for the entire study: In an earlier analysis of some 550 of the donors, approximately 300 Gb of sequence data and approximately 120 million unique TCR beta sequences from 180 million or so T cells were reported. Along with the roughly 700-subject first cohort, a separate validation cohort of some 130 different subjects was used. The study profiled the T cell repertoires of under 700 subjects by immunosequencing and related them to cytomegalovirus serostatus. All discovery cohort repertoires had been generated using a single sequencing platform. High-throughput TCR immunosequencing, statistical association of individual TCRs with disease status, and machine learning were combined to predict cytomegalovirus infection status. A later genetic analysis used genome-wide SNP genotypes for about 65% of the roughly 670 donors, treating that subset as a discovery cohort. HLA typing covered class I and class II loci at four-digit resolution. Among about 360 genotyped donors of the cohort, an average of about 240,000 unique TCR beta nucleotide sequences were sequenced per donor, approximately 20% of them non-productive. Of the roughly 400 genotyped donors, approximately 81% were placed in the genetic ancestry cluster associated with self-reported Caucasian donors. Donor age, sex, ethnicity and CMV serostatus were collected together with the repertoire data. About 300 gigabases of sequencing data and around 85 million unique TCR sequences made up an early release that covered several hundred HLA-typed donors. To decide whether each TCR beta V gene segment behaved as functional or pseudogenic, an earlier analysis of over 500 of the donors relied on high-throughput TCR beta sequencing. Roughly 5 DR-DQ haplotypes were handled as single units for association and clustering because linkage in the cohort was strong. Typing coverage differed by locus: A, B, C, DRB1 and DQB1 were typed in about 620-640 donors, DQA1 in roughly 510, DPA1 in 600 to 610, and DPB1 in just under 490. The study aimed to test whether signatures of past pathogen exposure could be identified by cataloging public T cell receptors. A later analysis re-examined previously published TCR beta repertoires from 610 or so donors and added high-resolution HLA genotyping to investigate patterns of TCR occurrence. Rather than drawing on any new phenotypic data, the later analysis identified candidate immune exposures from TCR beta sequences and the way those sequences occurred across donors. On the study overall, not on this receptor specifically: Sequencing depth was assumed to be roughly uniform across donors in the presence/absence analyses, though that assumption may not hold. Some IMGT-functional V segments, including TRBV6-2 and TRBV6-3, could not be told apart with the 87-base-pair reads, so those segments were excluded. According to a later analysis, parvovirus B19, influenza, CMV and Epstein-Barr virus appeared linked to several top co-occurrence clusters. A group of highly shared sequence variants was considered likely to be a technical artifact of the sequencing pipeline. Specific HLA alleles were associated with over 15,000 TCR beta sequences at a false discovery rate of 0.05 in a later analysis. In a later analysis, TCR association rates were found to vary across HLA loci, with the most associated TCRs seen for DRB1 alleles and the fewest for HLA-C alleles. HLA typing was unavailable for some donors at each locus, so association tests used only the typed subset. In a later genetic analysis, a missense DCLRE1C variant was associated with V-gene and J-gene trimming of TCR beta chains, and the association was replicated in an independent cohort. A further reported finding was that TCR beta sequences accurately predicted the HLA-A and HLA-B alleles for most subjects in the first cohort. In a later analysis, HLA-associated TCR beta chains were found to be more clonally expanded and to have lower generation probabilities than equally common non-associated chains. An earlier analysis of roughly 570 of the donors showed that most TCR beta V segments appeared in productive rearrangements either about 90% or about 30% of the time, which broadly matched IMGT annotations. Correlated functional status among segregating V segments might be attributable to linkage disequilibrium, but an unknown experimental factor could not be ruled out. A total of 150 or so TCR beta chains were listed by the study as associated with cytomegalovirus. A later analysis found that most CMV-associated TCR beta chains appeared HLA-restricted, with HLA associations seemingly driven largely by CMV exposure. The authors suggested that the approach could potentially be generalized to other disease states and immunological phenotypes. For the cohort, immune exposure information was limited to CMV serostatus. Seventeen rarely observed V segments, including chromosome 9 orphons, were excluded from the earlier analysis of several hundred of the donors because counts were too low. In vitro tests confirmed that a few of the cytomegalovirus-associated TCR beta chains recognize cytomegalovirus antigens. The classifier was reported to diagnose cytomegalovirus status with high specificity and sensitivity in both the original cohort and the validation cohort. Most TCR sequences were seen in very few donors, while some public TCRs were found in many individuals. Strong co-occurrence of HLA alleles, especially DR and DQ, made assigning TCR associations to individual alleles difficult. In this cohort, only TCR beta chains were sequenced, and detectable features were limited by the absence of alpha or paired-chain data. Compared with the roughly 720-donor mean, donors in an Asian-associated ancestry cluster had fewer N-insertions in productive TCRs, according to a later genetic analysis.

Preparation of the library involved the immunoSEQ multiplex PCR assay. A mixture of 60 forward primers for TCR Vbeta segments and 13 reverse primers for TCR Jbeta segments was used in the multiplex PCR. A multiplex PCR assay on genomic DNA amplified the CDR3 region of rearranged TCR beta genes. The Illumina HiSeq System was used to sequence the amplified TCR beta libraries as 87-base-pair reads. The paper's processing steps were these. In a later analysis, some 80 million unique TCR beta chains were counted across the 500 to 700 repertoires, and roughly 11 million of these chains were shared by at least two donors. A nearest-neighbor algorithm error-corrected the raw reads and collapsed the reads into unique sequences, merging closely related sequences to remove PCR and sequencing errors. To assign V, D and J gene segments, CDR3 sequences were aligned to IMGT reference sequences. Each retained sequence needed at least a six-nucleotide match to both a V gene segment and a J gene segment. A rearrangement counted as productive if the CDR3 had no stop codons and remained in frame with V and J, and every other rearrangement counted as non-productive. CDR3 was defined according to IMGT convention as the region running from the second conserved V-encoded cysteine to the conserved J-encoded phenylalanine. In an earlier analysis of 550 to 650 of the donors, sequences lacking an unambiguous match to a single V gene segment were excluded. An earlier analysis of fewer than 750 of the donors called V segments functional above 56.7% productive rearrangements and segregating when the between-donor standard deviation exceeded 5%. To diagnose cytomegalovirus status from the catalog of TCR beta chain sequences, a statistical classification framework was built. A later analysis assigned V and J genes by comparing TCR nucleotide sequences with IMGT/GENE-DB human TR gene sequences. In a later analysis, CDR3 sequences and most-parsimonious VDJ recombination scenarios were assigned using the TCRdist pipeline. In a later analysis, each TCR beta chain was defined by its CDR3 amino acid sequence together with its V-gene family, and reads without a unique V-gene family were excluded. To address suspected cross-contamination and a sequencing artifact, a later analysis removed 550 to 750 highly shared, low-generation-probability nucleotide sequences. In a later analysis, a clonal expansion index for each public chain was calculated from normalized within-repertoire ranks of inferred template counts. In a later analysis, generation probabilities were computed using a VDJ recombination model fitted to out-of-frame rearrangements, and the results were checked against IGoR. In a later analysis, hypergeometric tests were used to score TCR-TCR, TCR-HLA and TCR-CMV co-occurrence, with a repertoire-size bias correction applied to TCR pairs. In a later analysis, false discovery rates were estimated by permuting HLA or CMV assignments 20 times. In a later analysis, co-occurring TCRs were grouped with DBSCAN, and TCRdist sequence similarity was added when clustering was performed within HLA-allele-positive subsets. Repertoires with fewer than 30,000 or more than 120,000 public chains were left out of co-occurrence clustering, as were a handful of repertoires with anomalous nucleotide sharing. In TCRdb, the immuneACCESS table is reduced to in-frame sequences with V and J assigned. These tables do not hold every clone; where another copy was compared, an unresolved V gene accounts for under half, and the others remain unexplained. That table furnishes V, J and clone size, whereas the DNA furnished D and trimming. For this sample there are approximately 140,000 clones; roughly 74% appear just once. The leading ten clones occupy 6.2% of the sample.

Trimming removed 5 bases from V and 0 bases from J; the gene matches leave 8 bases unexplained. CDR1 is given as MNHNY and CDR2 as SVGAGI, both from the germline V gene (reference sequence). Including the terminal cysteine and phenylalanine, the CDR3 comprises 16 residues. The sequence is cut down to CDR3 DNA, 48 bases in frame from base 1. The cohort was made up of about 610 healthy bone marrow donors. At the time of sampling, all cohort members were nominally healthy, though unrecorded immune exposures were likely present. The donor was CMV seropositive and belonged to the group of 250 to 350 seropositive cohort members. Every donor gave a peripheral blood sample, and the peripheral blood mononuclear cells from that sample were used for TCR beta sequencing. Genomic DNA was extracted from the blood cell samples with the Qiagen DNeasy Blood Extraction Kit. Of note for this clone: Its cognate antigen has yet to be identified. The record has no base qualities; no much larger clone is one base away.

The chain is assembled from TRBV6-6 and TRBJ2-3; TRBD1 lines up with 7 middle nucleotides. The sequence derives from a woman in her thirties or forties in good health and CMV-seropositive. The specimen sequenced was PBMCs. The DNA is TGTGCCAGCAGTAACCTGGGACAGCCTAGCACAGATACGCAGTATTTT. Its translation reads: CASSNLGQPSTDTQYF.